This section outlines one T cell receptor beta chain sequence together with its context. Trimming left V 7 bases short and J 0 bases short, with 18 bases between. CDR3 length: 16 amino acids. Primers for the PCR totalled 60 Vbeta and 13 Jbeta. Generated by immunoSEQ multiplex PCR, the TCRdb table keeps only in-frame clones and is missing some. The sample lists around 130,000 clones, around 77% occurring once. These data belong to a study of cytomegalovirus exposure and HLA in healthy donors. V usage is TRBV23-1 and J usage is TRBJ1-1, with D perhaps TRBD1 (6 bases). TRBV23-1 is sorted into the ORF group, with uncertain function. The sample consisted of PBMCs. The sequence was collected from a man aged 45-65 years in good health and CMV-seronegative. CDR3 sequence: CASNTGSRPMNTEAFF. The CDR3 nucleotides are TGCGCCAGCAATACAGGGTCCCGACCTATGAACACTGAAGCTTTCTTT.